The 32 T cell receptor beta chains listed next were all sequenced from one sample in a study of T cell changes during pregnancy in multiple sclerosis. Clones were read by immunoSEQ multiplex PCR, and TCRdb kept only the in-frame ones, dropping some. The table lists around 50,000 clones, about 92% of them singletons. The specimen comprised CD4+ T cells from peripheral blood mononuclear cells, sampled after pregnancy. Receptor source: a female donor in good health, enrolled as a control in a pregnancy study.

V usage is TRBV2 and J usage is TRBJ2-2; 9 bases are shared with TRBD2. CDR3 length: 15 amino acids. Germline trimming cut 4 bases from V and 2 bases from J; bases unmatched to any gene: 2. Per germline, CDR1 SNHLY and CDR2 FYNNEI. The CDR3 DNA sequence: TGTGCCAGCAGTGGTAGCGGGAGAAACACCGGGGAGCTGTTTTTT. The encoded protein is CASSGSGRNTGELFF.

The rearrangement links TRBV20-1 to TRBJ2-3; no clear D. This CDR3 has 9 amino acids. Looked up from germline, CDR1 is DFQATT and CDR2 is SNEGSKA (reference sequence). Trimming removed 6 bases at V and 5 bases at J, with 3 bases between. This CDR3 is CSAGDTQYF. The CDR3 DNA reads TGCAGTGCCGGAGATACGCAGTATTTT.

CDR3: CASSQTSGGLQYF. The CDR3 DNA reads as TGTGCCAGCAGCCAAACTAGCGGGGGGTTGCAGTACTTC. The genes are TRBV14 and TRBJ2-7; 12 positions match TRBD2. With V trimmed by 2 bases and J by 9 bases, 2 bases remained unmatched. The CDR3 consists of 13 residues. CDR1 and CDR2 (germline): SGHDN, FVKESK.

CDR3 loop: CATRGSNQPQHF. The CDR3, as DNA: TGTGCCACCCGGGGAAGCAATCAGCCCCAGCATTTT. The chain combines TRBV19 with TRBJ1-5; D not certain. Germline CDR1 LNHDA, CDR2 SQIVND (reference sequence). CDR3 length equals 12 residues. The ends were cut back, 10 bases at V and 1 base at J, with 8 bases in the middle.

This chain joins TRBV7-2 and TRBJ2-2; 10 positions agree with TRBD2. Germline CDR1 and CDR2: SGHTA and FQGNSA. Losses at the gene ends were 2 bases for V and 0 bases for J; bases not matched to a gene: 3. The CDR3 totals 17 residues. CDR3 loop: CASSLWTSGPNTGELFF. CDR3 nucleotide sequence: TGTGCCAGCAGCTTATGGACTAGCGGCCCGAACACCGGGGAGCTGTTTTTT.

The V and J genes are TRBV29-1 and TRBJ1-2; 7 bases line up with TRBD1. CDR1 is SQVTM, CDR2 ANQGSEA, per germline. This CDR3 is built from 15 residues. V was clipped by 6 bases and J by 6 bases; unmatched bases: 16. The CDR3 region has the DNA TGCAGCGTCATCCGGGACAGCCTGGGATTAAATGGCTACACCTTC. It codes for CSVIRDSLGLNGYTF.

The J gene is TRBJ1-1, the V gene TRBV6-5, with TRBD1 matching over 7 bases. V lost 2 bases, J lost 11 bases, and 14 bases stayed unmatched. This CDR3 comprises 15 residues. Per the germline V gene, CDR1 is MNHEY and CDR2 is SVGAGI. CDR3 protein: CASSYDHRGSSEAFF. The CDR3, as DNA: TGTGCCAGCAGTTACGACCACAGGGGCTCCTCGGAGGCTTTCTTT.

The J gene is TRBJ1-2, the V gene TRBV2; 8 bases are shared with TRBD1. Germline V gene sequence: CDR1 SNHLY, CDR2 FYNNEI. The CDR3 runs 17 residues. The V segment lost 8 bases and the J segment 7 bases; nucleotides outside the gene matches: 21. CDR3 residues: CASDLGPGGAMGSGYTF. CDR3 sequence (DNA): TGTGCCAGCGACCTAGGGCCAGGGGGCGCAATGGGATCTGGCTACACCTTC. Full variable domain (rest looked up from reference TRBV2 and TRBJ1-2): EPEVTQTPSHQVTQMGQEVILRCVPISNHLYFYWYRQILGQKVEFLVSFYNNEISEKSEIFDDQFSVERPDGSNFTLKIRSTKLEDSAMYFCASDLGPGGAMGSGYTFGSGTRLTVV.

The CDR3 loop reads CASSSGLAAYNEQFF. The CDR3 DNA follows: TGTGCCAGCAGCTCCGGACTAGCGGCCTACAATGAGCAGTTCTTC. V gene TRBV7-3 combines with J gene TRBJ2-1, with TRBD2 matching 10 bases. V was pared by 4 bases and J by 2 bases, with 2 bases of the junction left unmatched. This CDR3 is built from 15 residues. The V gene's germline CDR1 is SGHTA and CDR2 FQGTGA.

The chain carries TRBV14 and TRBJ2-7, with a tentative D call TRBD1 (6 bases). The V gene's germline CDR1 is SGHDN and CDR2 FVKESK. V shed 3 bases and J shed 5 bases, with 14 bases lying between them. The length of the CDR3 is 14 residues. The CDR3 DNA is TGTGCCAGCAGCCATACAGGGAATTCAAACGAGCAGTACTTC. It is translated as CASSHTGNSNEQYF.

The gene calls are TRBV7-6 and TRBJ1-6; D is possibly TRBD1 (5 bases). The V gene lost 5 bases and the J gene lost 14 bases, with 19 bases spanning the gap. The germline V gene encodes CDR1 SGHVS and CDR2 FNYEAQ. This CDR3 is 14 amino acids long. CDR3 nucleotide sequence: TGTGCCAGCAGCAAAACAGGATTCTCAGGATCCCTCCACTTT. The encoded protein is CASSKTGFSGSLHF.

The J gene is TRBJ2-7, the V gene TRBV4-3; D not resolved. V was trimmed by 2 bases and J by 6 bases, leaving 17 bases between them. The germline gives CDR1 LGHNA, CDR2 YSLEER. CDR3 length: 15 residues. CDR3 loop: CASSQSARSRGEQYF. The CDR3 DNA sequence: TGCGCCAGCAGCCAATCGGCTCGGTCTCGAGGCGAGCAGTACTTC.

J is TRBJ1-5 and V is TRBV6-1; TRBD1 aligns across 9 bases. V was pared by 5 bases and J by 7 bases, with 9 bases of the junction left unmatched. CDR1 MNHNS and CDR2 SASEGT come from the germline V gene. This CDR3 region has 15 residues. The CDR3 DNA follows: TGTGCCAGCAGTAGACCGGGACAGGGAGGCCAGCCCCAGCATTTT. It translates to CASSRPGQGGQPQHF.

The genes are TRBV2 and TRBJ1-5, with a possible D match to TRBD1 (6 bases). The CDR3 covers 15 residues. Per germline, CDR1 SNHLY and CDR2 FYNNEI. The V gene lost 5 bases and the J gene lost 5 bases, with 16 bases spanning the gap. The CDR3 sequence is CASSPEAGAYQPQHF. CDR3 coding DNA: TGTGCCAGCAGTCCGGAGGCGGGGGCCTATCAGCCCCAGCATTTT.

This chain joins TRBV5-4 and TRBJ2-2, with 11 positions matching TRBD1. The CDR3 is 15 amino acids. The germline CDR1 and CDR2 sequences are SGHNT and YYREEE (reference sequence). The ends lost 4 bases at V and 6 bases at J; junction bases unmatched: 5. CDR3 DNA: TGTGCCAGCAGCACCGGGACAGGGGGTGCCGGGGAGCTGTTTTTT. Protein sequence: CASSTGTGGAGELFF. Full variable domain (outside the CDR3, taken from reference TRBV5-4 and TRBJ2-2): ETGVTQSPTHLIKTRGQQVTLRCSSQSGHNTVSWYQQALGQGPQFIFQYYREEENGRGNFPPRFSGLQFPNYSSELNVNALELDDSALYLCASSTGTGGAGELFFGEGSRLTVL.

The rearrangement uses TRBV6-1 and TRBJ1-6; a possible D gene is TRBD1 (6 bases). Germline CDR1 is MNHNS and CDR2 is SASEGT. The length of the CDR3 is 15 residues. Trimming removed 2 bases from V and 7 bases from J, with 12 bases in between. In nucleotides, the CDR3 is TGTGCCAGCAGTGAATCTTGGGGGCTGAATTCACCCCTCCACTTT. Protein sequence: CASSESWGLNSPLHF.

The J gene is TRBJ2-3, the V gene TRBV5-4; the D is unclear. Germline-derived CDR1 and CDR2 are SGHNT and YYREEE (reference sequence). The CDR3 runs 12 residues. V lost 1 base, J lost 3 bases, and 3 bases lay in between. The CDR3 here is CASSLLTDTQYF. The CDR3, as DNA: TGTGCCAGCAGCTTGTTAACAGATACGCAGTATTTT.

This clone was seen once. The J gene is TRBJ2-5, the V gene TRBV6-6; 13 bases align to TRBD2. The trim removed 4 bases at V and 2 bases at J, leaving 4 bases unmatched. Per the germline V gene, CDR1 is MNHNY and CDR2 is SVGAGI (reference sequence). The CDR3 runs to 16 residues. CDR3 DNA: TGTGCCAGCAGTTCCCTGGGACTAGCGGGGCAAGAGACCCAGTACTTC. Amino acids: CASSSLGLAGQETQYF.

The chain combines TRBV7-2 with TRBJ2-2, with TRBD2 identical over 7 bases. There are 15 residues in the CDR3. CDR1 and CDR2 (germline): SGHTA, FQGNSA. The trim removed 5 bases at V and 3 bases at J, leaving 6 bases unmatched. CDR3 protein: CASSPKRGYTGELFF. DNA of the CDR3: TGTGCCAGCAGCCCAAAGCGGGGTTACACCGGGGAGCTGTTTTTT.

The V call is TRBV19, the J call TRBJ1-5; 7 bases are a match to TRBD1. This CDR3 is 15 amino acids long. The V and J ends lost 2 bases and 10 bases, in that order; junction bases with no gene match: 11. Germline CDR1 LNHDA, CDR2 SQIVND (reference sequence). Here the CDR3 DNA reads TGTGCCAGTAGTATATATGGGACAGCCCAAATACCCCAGCATTTT. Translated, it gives CASSIYGTAQIPQHF.

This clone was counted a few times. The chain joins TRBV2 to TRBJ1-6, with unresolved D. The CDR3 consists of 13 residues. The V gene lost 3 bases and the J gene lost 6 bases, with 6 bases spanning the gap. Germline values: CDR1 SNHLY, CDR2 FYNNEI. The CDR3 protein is CASSDEINSPLHF. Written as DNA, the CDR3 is TGTGCCAGCAGTGACGAGATTAATTCACCCCTCCACTTT.

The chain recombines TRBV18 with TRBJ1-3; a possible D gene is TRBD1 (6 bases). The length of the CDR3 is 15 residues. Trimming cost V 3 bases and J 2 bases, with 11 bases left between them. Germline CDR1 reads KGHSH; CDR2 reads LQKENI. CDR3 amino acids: CASSPVAGAGNTIYF. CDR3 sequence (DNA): TGTGCCAGCTCACCGGTGGCAGGGGCTGGAAACACCATATATTTT.

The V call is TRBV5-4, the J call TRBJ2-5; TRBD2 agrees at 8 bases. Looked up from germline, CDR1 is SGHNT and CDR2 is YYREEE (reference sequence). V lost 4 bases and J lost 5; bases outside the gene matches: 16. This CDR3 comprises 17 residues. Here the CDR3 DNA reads TGTGCCAGCAGCCCTAAGCGGGGGCGGGGGAAGGAGGAGACCCAGTACTTC. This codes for CASSPKRGRGKEETQYF.

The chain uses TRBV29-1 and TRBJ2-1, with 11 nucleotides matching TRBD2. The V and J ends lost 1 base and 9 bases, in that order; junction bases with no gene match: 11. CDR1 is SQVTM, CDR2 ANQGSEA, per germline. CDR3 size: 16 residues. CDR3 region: CSVEGPMLAGGREQFF. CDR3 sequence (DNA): TGCAGCGTTGAAGGCCCTATGTTAGCGGGGGGGCGTGAGCAGTTCTTC.

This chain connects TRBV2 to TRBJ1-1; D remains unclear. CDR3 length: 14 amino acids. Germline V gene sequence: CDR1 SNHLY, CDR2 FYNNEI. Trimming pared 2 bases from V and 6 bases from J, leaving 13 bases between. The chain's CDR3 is CASSESPIAAEAFF. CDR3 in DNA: TGTGCCAGCAGTGAATCCCCCATCGCAGCTGAAGCTTTCTTT.

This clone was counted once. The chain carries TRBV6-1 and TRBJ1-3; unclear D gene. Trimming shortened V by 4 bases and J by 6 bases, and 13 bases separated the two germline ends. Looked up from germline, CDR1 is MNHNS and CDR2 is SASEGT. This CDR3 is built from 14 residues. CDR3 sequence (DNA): TGTGCCAGCAGTGTGAGGGTTTCGGAAAACACCATATATTTT. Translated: CASSVRVSENTIYF.

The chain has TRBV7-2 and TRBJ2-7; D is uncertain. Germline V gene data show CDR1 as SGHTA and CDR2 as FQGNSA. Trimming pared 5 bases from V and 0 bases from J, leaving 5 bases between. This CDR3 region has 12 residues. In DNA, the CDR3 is TGTGCCAGCAGCCCGAGCTCCTACGAGCAGTACTTC. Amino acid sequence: CASSPSSYEQYF.

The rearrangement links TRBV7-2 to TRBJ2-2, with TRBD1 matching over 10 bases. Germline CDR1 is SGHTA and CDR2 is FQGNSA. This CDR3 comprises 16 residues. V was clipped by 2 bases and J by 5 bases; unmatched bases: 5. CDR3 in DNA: TGTGCCAGCAGCTTATTAGGGACAGGGGCGACCGGGGAGCTGTTTTTT. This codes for CASSLLGTGATGELFF.

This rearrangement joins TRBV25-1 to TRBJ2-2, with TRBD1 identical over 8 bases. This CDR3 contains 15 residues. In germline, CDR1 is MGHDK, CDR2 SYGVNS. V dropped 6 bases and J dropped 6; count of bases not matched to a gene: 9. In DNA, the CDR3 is TGTGCCAGCAGACGACAGGGGCTGGTGGCCGGGGAGCTGTTTTTT. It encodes CASRRQGLVAGELFF.

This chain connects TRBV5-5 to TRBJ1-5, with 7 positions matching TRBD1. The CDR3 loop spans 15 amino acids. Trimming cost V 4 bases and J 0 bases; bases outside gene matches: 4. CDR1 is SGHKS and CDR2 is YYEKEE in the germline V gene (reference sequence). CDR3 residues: CASSAGQISNQPQHF. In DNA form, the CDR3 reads TGTGCCAGCAGCGCGGGACAGATTAGCAATCAGCCCCAGCATTTT. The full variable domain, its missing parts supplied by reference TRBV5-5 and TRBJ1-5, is DAGVTQSPTHLIKTRGQQVTLRCSPISGHKSVSWYQQVLGQGPQFIFQYYEKEERGRGNFPDRFSARQFPNYSSELNVNALLLGDSALYLCASSAGQISNQPQHFGDGTRLSIL.

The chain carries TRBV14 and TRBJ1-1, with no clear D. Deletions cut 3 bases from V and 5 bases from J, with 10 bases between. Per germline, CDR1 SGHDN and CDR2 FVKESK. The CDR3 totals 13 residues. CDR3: CASSQSTRTEAFF. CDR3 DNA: TGTGCCAGCAGCCAGTCCACCCGGACTGAAGCTTTCTTT.

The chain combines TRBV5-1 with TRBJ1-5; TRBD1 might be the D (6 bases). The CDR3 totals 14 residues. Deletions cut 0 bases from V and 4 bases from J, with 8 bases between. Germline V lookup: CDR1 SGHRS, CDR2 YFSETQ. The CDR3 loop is CASSLGQDNQPQHF. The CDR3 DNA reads TGCGCCAGCAGCTTGGGACAGGATAATCAGCCCCAGCATTTT.